This T cell receptor beta chain was identified in a study of PD-1 blockade in classical Hodgkin lymphoma (dated by TCRdb to about 2020). With respect to the entire study: Nivolumab dosing was 3 mg/kg intravenously every 2 weeks, continuing until either disease progression or unacceptable toxicity. The study used TCR beta sequencing and CyTOF to define a peripheral blood immune signature of response to PD-1 blockade in classical Hodgkin lymphoma. Study-level results and caveats: Newly diagnosed patients were reported to have lower baseline TCR diversity than healthy donors, and relapsed/refractory patients were reported to have lower baseline TCR diversity still. Patients starting nivolumab less than 1 year after ASCT had lower diversity and were excluded from later analyses to avoid confounding by immune reconstitution. Trial patients with a complete response had baseline diversity similar to that of newly diagnosed patients, while partial responders and progressors had significantly lower diversity. By C4D1, a significant rise was seen in CD4+ TCR diversity but not in CD8+ TCR diversity (p=0.0027 vs p=0.16), and the rise was most apparent among complete responders (p=0.02). The study was restricted to a single clinical trial cohort, and the causes of repertoire differences, possibly disease activity or prior therapy, were left undefined.

The germline V gene supplies CDR1 SGHRS and CDR2 YFSETQ. The CDR3 measures 17 amino acids from cysteine to phenylalanine. The retained sequence is limited to the CDR3, 51 bases, with the frame set at the first base. V loses 4 bases of germline sequence and J loses 0 bases, and the interval between the two ends is 18 bases. The time point label on this specimen signifies: cycle 1 day 1 (C1D1), immediately before nivolumab initiation. Every trial patient had relapsed following autologous stem cell transplantation, and prior brentuximab vedotin exposure was what differed among cohorts A, B and C. CD4+ T cells were purified from thawed PBMCs by magnetic negative selection with a Miltenyi CD4+ T cell isolation kit. The trial cohort comprised around 60 patients with relapsed/refractory classical Hodgkin lymphoma whose best overall responses were complete response, partial response or progressive disease. In the multi-cohort phase II CheckMate 205 trial, trial patients received single-agent nivolumab. Best overall response was determined by an independent review committee according to the 2007 International Working Group response criteria. Trial PBMCs were collected immediately before nivolumab initiation (C1D1) and during therapy at cycle 2 day 1 and cycle 4 day 1. Peripheral blood was collected in 8 mL Vacutainer Cell Preparation Tubes, from which PBMCs were isolated by centrifugation and then cryopreserved. Purified CD4+ and CD8+ fractions were prepared only for cases where an additional PBMC sample was available. Magnetically labelled cells were removed on LS columns in a quadroMACS separator, and the flow-through was collected as the purified fraction.

Remarks on this clone: What this receptor recognizes is not known. No base qualities exist here, and no much larger clone lies one base off it.

The Qiagen DNeasy kit was used to extract genomic DNA both from unsorted PBMCs and from the negatively selected CD4+ and CD8+ fractions. Using primers that anneal to V and J segments, immunoSEQ multiplex PCR amplified the TCR beta CDR3 regions. A synthetic immune receptor repertoire was used to minimize amplification bias, and any residual bias was removed computationally once sequencing was done. As for the original processing: Custom Python scripts were used to quantify repertoire diversity as the Shannon entropy index. The unsorted, CD4+ and CD8+ repertoires were each analyzed separately, with the exception of combined analyses, where CD4+ and CD8+ sequences were merged in silico. Clonal expansion was defined as a frequency increase of at least 2-fold after treatment compared with C1D1, and clones undetected at baseline were assigned a pseudocount of 0.5. Clones with 0 or 1 copy at C1D1 were classified as singleton clones, and clones with 2 or more copies were classified as non-singleton clones. Clones expanded in unsorted samples were labelled as CD4+, CD8+ or unknown by matching protein sequences in sorted samples from the same patient. Diversity changes from C1D1 to C4D1 were tested in paired samples using Wilcoxon tests. TCRdb provides this immuneACCESS table in a form limited to in-frame rearrangements. Some clones are lacking; in checked studies, under half of them reflect an unresolved V gene, and why the rest are absent is not known. That table furnishes V, J and clone size, whereas the DNA furnished D and trimming. The sample includes 30,000 to 35,000 clones, with 80% to 95% observed a single time. About 0.24% of the sample lies in the top ten.

Recombination connected TRBV5-1 to TRBJ2-3; TRBD2 is a possible D gene, resting on 6 matching bases. The source material was CD4+ T cells from blood, sampled at baseline. The TCR comes from a human donor with classical Hodgkin lymphoma. CDR3 region: CASSQGRDSSSTDTQYF. Read as DNA, the sequence is TGCGCCAGCAGCCAGGGACGGGACTCCTCTAGCACAGATACGCAGTATTTT. Supplemented by the reference TRBV5-1 and TRBJ2-3 proteins around the CDR3, the complete variable domain is KAGVTQTPRYLIKTRGQQVTLSCSPISGHRSVSWYQQTPGQGLQFLFEYFSETQRNKGNFPGRFSGRQFSNSRSEMNVSTLELGDSALYLCASSQGRDSSSTDTQYFGPGTRLTVL.